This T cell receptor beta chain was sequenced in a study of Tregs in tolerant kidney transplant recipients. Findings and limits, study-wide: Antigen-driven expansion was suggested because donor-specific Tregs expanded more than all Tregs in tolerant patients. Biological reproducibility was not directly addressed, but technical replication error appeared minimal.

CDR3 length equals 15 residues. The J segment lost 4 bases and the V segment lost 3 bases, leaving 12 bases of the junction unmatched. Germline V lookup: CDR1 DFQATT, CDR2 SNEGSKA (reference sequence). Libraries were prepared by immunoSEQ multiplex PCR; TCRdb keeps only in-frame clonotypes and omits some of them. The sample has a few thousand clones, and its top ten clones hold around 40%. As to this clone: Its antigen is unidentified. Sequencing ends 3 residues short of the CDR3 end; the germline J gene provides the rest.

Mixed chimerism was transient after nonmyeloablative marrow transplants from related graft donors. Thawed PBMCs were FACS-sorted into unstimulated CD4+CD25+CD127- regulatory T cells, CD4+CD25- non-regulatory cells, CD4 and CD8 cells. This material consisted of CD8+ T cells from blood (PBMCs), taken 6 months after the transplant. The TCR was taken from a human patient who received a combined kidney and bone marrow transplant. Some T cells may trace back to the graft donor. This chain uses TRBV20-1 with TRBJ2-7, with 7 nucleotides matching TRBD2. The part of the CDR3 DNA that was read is TGCAGTGCTAGGGTCCAGGGAGGGCCGTTGTACGAG. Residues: CSARVQGGPLYE. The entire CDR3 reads CSARVQGGPLYEQYF.